Sequencing of this T cell receptor (beta chain) was carried out in a study of cytomegalovirus exposure and HLA in healthy donors. On the study more broadly: According to later analysis, the same platform produced the 110 or so validation and approximately 630 first-cohort repertoires.

Assay used: immunoSEQ multiplex PCR; TCRdb lists only in-frame clones, some missing. The sample yields more than 110,000 clones, about 94% seen once. Broader study findings: Researchers counted 164 TCR beta chains as cytomegalovirus-associated. Some public TCRs appeared in many individuals, while most sequences were rare.

Concerning this clone itself: Its cognate antigen is unknown.

The V gene's germline CDR1 is SGHTA and CDR2 FQGNSA. The CDR3 contains 15 residues. V dropped 1 base and J dropped 1 base, with 9 bases sitting between them. The chain joins TRBV7-2 to TRBJ2-3; weak D call: TRBD2 (5 bases). The sequenced material came from PBMCs. The clonotype comes from a man younger than 35 in good health and CMV-seropositive. The DNA for the CDR3 is TGTGCCAGCAGCTTAGGCGGACTCCGCACAGATACGCAGTATTTT. Translated, it gives CASSLGGLRTDTQYF. Combining the CDR3 with reference TRBV7-2 and TRBJ2-3 gives the whole variable domain GAGVSQSPSNKVTEKGKDVELRCDPISGHTALYWYRQSLGQGLEFLIYFQGNSAPDKSGLPSDRFSAERTGGSVSTLTIQRTQQEDSAVYLCASSLGGLRTDTQYFGPGTRLTVL.